What follows are 31 T cell receptor beta chains derived from one specimen sequenced in a study of OX40 agonist ivuxolimab in advanced cancers. Assay: immunoSEQ multiplex PCR; the TCRdb copy retains only in-frame clones and omits some. The table includes tens of thousands of clones, 91% detected once. Sequenced here: CD4+ or CD8+ T cells sorted from blood, sampled in a trial of the OX40 agonist ivuxolimab. The receptor set was obtained from an adult with an advanced solid tumor such as melanoma, head and neck, liver or kidney cancer.

The gene calls are TRBV27 and TRBJ1-5; D is uncertain. V was pared by 3 bases and J by 0 bases, with 12 bases between. CDR1 and CDR2 (germline): MNHEY, SMNVEV (reference sequence). This CDR3 comprises 16 residues. The CDR3 DNA reads as TGTGCCAGCAGTTTCGGCGGCGCGCTTAGCAATCAGCCCCAGCATTTT. Translating gives CASSFGGALSNQPQHF.

This clone was counted a single time. The chain couples TRBV29-1 to TRBJ2-1; D remains ambiguous. Per germline, CDR1 SQVTM and CDR2 ANQGSEA. Trimming removed 5 bases at V and 6 bases at J, with 14 bases between. The CDR3 consists of 13 residues. This CDR3 reads CSVRLRSSNEQFF. In DNA, the CDR3 is TGCAGCGTTAGGCTCCGGTCCAGCAATGAGCAGTTCTTC.

The CDR3 region has the DNA TGTGCCAGCAGCTTGGCCGGTCTACAGGGCTCCGAGCAGTACTTC. This codes for CASSLAGLQGSEQYF. The genes are TRBV5-4 and TRBJ2-7; tentatively, D is TRBD1 (6 bases). There are 15 residues in the CDR3. CDR1 is SGHNT, CDR2 YYREEE, per germline (reference sequence). V was shortened by 0 bases and J by 6 bases, with 16 bases between the two germline ends.

The chain recombines TRBV4-1 with TRBJ1-5; possible D gene TRBD1, 5 bases. The CDR3 contains 16 residues. Between the trimmed V and J ends, which lost 0 bases and 3 bases, there was a span of 12 bases. Germline-derived CDR1 and CDR2 are MGHRA and YSYEKL. CDR3 DNA: TGCGCCAGCAGCCAAGATATGAGGGGCCCCAATCAGCCCCAGCATTTT. Protein product: CASSQDMRGPNQPQHF.

This clone was seen only once. This chain joins TRBV7-9 and TRBJ2-3; a weak D match, TRBD2 (5 bases). The V and J ends lost 8 bases and 4 bases respectively, with 10 bases between them. Germline lookup yields CDR1 SEHNR and CDR2 FQNEAQ (reference sequence). The CDR3 totals 12 residues. CDR3 sequence (DNA): TGTGCCAGCCGAGCGGCTGCAGATACGCAGTATTTT. Protein sequence: CASRAAADTQYF.

CDR3 protein: CASSLTGTETQYF. The DNA for the CDR3 is TGTGCCAGCAGCTTGACAGGGACAGAGACCCAGTACTTC. The chain joins TRBV5-4 to TRBJ2-5; D may be TRBD1 (6 bases). CDR3 length: 13 residues. Germline-derived CDR1 and CDR2 are SGHNT and YYREEE (reference sequence). Trimming took 1 base from V and 4 from J, leaving 8 bases between them.

The genes are TRBV11-2 and TRBJ2-1, with 7 bases lining up with TRBD2. The trim removed 5 bases at V and 12 bases at J, leaving 7 bases unmatched. Germline V gene sequence: CDR1 SGHAT, CDR2 FQNNGV. CDR3 length: 12 amino acids. The CDR3 loop reads CASSLGLVVQFF. The CDR3, as DNA: TGTGCCAGCAGCCTTGGACTAGTTGTGCAGTTCTTC. Filled out from reference TRBV11-2 and TRBJ2-1, the complete variable domain reads EAGVAQSPRYKIIEKRQSVAFWCNPISGHATLYWYQQILGQGPKLLIQFQNNGVVDDSQLPKDRFSAERLKGVDSTLKIQPAKLEDSAVYLCASSLGLVVQFFGPGTRLTVL.

This clone was picked up a small number of times. V usage is TRBV13 and J usage is TRBJ2-1; TRBD2 is a possible D gene (5 bases). The V gene's germline CDR1 is PRHDT and CDR2 FYEKMQ (reference sequence). CDR3 length: 11 amino acids. V lost 8 bases, J lost 3 bases, and 5 bases lay in between. The CDR3 DNA reads TGTGCCAGCGGACTCTACAATGAGCAGTTCTTC. It encodes CASGLYNEQFF.

The chain joins TRBV11-2 to TRBJ2-5, with D perhaps matching TRBD2 (6 bases). In germline, CDR1 is SGHAT, CDR2 FQNNGV. Trimming left V 5 bases short and J 5 bases short, with 15 bases between. The CDR3 length is 14 residues. DNA for the CDR3: TGTGCCAGCAGCCCGCCCAGCGGGCGGGAGACCCAGTACTTC. This gives the protein CASSPPSGRETQYF. The full variable domain, in which reference TRBV11-2 and TRBJ2-5 provide the parts outside the CDR3, is EAGVAQSPRYKIIEKRQSVAFWCNPISGHATLYWYQQILGQGPKLLIQFQNNGVVDDSQLPKDRFSAERLKGVDSTLKIQPAKLEDSAVYLCASSPPSGRETQYFGPGTRLLVL.

The rearrangement joins TRBV28 to TRBJ1-4; D ambiguous. Per the germline V gene, CDR1 is MDHEN and CDR2 is SYDVKM. The CDR3 consists of 15 residues. Deletions cut 4 bases from V and 0 bases from J, with 9 bases between. The CDR3 is CASSSDGSTNEKLFF. The CDR3, as DNA: TGTGCCAGCAGTTCGGACGGCTCAACTAATGAAAAACTGTTTTTT.

This clone was detected once. This chain uses TRBV25-1 with TRBJ2-7, with 8 positions matching TRBD2. The V gene end was trimmed by 3 bases and the J gene end by 1 base; junction bases not matched to a gene: 5. Germline loops: CDR1 MGHDK, CDR2 SYGVNS. This CDR3 is 15 amino acids long. The CDR3 here is CASSDASGLSYEQYF. The CDR3 nucleotides read TGTGCCAGCAGTGACGCTAGCGGGCTTTCCTACGAGCAGTACTTC.

The V call is TRBV5-4, the J call TRBJ2-5, with a weak D call TRBD1 (5 bases). This CDR3 region has 14 residues. V was shortened by 4 bases and J by 5 bases, with 15 bases between the two germline ends. Germline assignment: CDR1 SGHNT and CDR2 YYREEE (reference sequence). This CDR3 is CASSGVGQWETQYF. CDR3 in DNA: TGTGCCAGCAGCGGGGTGGGGCAGTGGGAGACCCAGTACTTC. Combining the CDR3 with reference TRBV5-4 and TRBJ2-5 gives the whole variable domain ETGVTQSPTHLIKTRGQQVTLRCSSQSGHNTVSWYQQALGQGPQFIFQYYREEENGRGNFPPRFSGLQFPNYSSELNVNALELDDSALYLCASSGVGQWETQYFGPGTRLLVL.

Here the CDR3 DNA reads TGTGCCAGCAGCTTGACTAGCGGGAGGGCCCGGGGAAATGAGCAGTTCTTC. Amino acid sequence: CASSLTSGRARGNEQFF. J is TRBJ2-1 and V is TRBV11-3; 14 bases are shared with TRBD2. J was trimmed by 7 bases and V by 3 bases; bases with no gene match: 8. CDR3 size: 17 residues. The V gene's germline CDR1 is SGHNT and CDR2 YENEEA.

V is TRBV7-2 and J is TRBJ2-3, with TRBD1 matching over 8 bases. The ends lost 5 bases at V and 4 bases at J; junction bases unmatched: 11. Germline assignment: CDR1 SGHTA and CDR2 FQGNSA. This CDR3 has 16 residues. The CDR3: CASSNEADRGPDTQYF. The CDR3 bases are TGTGCCAGCAGCAACGAGGCTGACAGGGGCCCAGATACGCAGTATTTT.

This rearrangement joins TRBV5-1 to TRBJ2-1; 11 nucleotides agree with TRBD1. Germline CDR1 is SGHRS and CDR2 is YFSETQ. The CDR3 is 14 amino acids. J gave up 6 bases and V 3 bases, and 2 bases lay outside the gene matches. In DNA, the CDR3 is TGCGCCAGCAGCTCCGGGACAGGGGGCAATGAGCAGTTCTTC. Encoded protein: CASSSGTGGNEQFF.

The J gene is TRBJ1-2, the V gene TRBV7-9; tentatively, D is TRBD1 (6 bases). V was cut by 3 bases and J by 8 bases, with 13 bases left in between. Germline CDR1 reads SEHNR; CDR2 reads FQNEAQ (reference sequence). This CDR3 comprises 13 residues. The CDR3 reads CASSFTGNRGYTF. As DNA, the CDR3 is TGTGCCAGCAGCTTTACAGGGAACCGGGGCTACACCTTC.

The J gene is TRBJ2-3, the V gene TRBV2; D is ambiguous. Trimming removed 2 bases at V and 0 bases at J, with 9 bases between. The V gene's germline CDR1 is SNHLY and CDR2 FYNNEI. This CDR3 spans 15 amino acids. DNA for the CDR3: TGTGCCAGCAGTGAAACTACCACGAGCACAGATACGCAGTATTTT. Translated, it gives CASSETTTSTDTQYF.

V usage is TRBV27 and J usage is TRBJ2-7; no reliable D call. The CDR3 covers 16 residues. V was shortened by 0 bases and J by 3 bases, with 15 bases between the two germline ends. Looked up from germline, CDR1 is MNHEY and CDR2 is SMNVEV (reference sequence). The CDR3 sequence: CASSLSFPSQSYEQYF. The CDR3 nucleotides read TGTGCCAGCAGTTTATCGTTCCCTTCCCAAAGCTACGAGCAGTACTTC.

This rearrangement joins TRBV6-1 to TRBJ1-3; 7 nucleotides agree with TRBD1. Trimming at V came to 10 bases and at J to 2 bases, leaving 2 bases not matched to a gene. The germline gives CDR1 MNHNS, CDR2 SASEGT. The CDR3 is 12 amino acids. The CDR3 DNA sequence: TGTGCCACCACAGGGGCTGGAAACACCATATATTTT. This translates into CATTGAGNTIYF.

The chain joins TRBV28 to TRBJ2-7; 7 nucleotides align to TRBD1. This CDR3 comprises 15 residues. Trimming at V came to 6 bases and at J to 2 bases, leaving 10 bases not matched to a gene. CDR1 and CDR2 (germline): MDHEN, SYDVKM. The CDR3 loop is CASSLPGTVAYEQYF. CDR3 in DNA: TGTGCCAGCAGCCTGCCCGGGACAGTAGCCTACGAGCAGTACTTC. The full variable domain, its missing parts supplied by reference TRBV28 and TRBJ2-7, is DVKVTQSSRYLVKRTGEKVFLECVQDMDHENMFWYRQDPGLGLRLIYFSYDVKMKEKGDIPEGYSVSREKKERFSLILESASTNQTSMYLCASSLPGTVAYEQYFGPGTRLTVT.

The chain joins TRBV10-3 to TRBJ2-2; no reliable D call. This CDR3 region has 14 residues. Trimming pared 4 bases from V and 5 bases from J, leaving 11 bases between. CDR1 is ENHRY and CDR2 is SYGVKD in the germline V gene. The CDR3 nucleotides read TGTGCCATCAGTGCAGGCGACGGGACCGGGGAGCTGTTTTTT. This codes for CAISAGDGTGELFF.

The rearrangement links TRBV19 to TRBJ2-1, with 7 bases aligning to TRBD2. V gave up 3 bases and J gave up 2 bases; unmatched junction bases: 7. The CDR3 loop spans 16 amino acids. The germline V gene encodes CDR1 LNHDA and CDR2 SQIVND (reference sequence). The CDR3 is CASSIGGRGPYNEQFF. The CDR3 DNA sequence: TGTGCCAGTAGTATCGGCGGGAGAGGCCCCTACAATGAGCAGTTCTTC.

This chain links TRBV6-5 with TRBJ2-7; D is undetermined. The CDR3 runs to 13 residues. Trimming pared 6 bases from V and 0 bases from J, leaving 9 bases between. Germline V gene lookup returns CDR1 MNHEY and CDR2 SVGAGI. The chain's CDR3 is CASRDTASYEQYF. In nucleotides, the CDR3 is TGTGCCAGCAGGGATACAGCCTCCTACGAGCAGTACTTC.

The chain is built from TRBV28 and TRBJ1-5; 7 bases line up with TRBD1. CDR3 length equals 16 residues. CDR1 and CDR2 (germline): MDHEN, SYDVKM. Trimming took 6 bases from V and 6 from J; bases not matched to a gene: 14. The CDR3 loop reads CASSLMDAGGSQPQHF. Written as DNA, the CDR3 is TGTGCCAGCAGCCTAATGGATGCAGGGGGTTCTCAGCCCCAGCATTTT. The full variable domain, rest sourced from reference TRBV28 and TRBJ1-5, is DVKVTQSSRYLVKRTGEKVFLECVQDMDHENMFWYRQDPGLGLRLIYFSYDVKMKEKGDIPEGYSVSREKKERFSLILESASTNQTSMYLCASSLMDAGGSQPQHFGDGTRLSIL.

This clone was observed once. V is TRBV6-1 and J is TRBJ2-2; no reliable D call. The V end lost 2 bases, the J end lost 5 bases, and 6 bases lay between the germline ends. This CDR3 region has 13 residues. Germline V lookup: CDR1 MNHNS, CDR2 SASEGT. For the CDR3, the DNA is TGTGCCAGCAGTGAACACTCTACCGGGGAGCTGTTTTTT. Amino acids: CASSEHSTGELFF.

The chain is built from TRBV9 and TRBJ2-7, with D possibly matching TRBD2 (5 bases). V lost 4 bases, J lost 3 bases, and 17 bases lay in between. Germline loops: CDR1 SGDLS, CDR2 YYNGEE. This CDR3 region has 15 residues. CDR3 DNA sequence: TGTGCCAGCAGCCCTAGGGCGGGCCCCATCTACGAGCAGTACTTC. It codes for CASSPRAGPIYEQYF.

The rearrangement uses TRBV7-9 and TRBJ2-5; D is possibly TRBD1 (5 bases). This CDR3 comprises 16 residues. V lost 3 bases to trimming and J lost 0 bases, with 14 bases between them. Looked up from germline, CDR1 is SEHNR and CDR2 is FQNEAQ (reference sequence). The CDR3 loop reads CASSFSGGANQETQYF. DNA for the CDR3: TGTGCCAGCAGCTTCTCCGGTGGGGCGAACCAAGAGACCCAGTACTTC.

The V call is TRBV6-6, the J call TRBJ1-1; D unclear. Per germline, CDR1 MNHNY and CDR2 SVGAGI (reference sequence). The CDR3 is 14 residues long. V was shortened by 6 bases and J by 2 bases, with 13 bases between the two germline ends. DNA for the CDR3: TGTGCCAGCAGAAAGATGGACGCAAACACTGAAGCTTTCTTT. Protein: CASRKMDANTEAFF.

This sequence joins TRBV30 and TRBJ2-3; D tentatively fits TRBD1 or TRBD2 (6 bases each). Deletions cut 4 bases from V and 1 base from J, with 15 bases between. The CDR3 covers 15 residues. CDR1 and CDR2 (germline): GTSNPN, SVGIG (reference sequence). CDR3 nucleotides: TGTGCCTGGACGAGGGGGACGGGGGGCACAGATACGCAGTATTTT. It is translated as CAWTRGTGGTDTQYF.

The chain has TRBV5-4 and TRBJ1-2, with D perhaps matching TRBD1 (6 bases). Trimming removed 4 bases at V and 0 bases at J, with 13 bases between. CDR3 length: 15 amino acids. Germline V gives CDR1 SGHNT, CDR2 YYREEE (reference sequence). The CDR3 nucleotides read TGTGCCAGCAGCATAGAAGGACAGTCTAACTATGGCTACACCTTC. Translated, it gives CASSIEGQSNYGYTF.

Only one count was recorded for this clone. V usage is TRBV6-4 and J usage is TRBJ2-2; D is ambiguous. The germline V gene has CDR1 MRHNA and CDR2 SNTAGT. The CDR3 runs 15 residues. The V gene lost 5 bases and the J gene lost 1 base, with 11 bases spanning the gap. The CDR3 coding sequence is TGTGCCAGCAGTCCCAGACGACAGAACACCGGGGAGCTGTTTTTT. Its translation is CASSPRRQNTGELFF.